Sequencing of this T cell receptor (beta chain) was carried out in a study of glioma-infiltrating T cells after dendritic cell vaccination (dated by TCRdb to between 2015 and 2016). The study in broad terms: A cohort of some 15 glioblastoma patients from Phase I and II dendritic cell vaccination trials was included, of whom 9 were newly diagnosed and 6 had recurrent disease. Patients received autologous tumor lysate-pulsed dendritic cell vaccination between 2003 and 2012. To make the vaccine, monocyte-derived dendritic cells were cultured for approximately 7 days with IL-4 and GM-CSF and then pulsed overnight with autologous tumor lysate. Each patient was given three intradermal dendritic cell vaccine injections, spaced two weeks apart, in the arm below the axilla. In glioblastoma patients vaccinated with dendritic cells, deep sequencing of TCR beta CDR3 regions served to measure the amount of tumor-infiltrating lymphocytes and to compare repertoires between tumor and blood. Survival after dendritic cell vaccination was correlated with TCR sequencing metrics, such as TIL content and the overlap between tumor and blood repertoires. Study-level results and caveats: The cohort was small and heterogeneous, only a few patients had full blood and tumor sets, and even fewer had initial-recurrent tumor pairs. Higher estimated pretreatment TIL content predicted longer time to progression and overall survival after dendritic cell vaccination. No direct relationship between TCR clonality and survival was found, suggesting a diverse polyclonal response may matter. The response model built on TCR overlap across three groups was characterized as speculative, with prospective validation still needed.

Comment on this clone: Its antigen remains unidentified. Qualities for individual bases were not recorded, and no much larger clone is one base off.

To be selected, patients needed enough residual fresh-frozen tumor tissue and more than two years of available survival data. None of the glioblastoma patients carried an isocitrate dehydrogenase mutation, although molecular status otherwise varied. PBMC were collected before vaccination, two weeks after the third vaccination, and at tumor progression when it occurred. Genomic DNA was extracted with the Qiagen DNeasy Blood extraction Kit. The CDR3 covers 14 residues, taking in both the cysteine and the phenylalanine. The read is trimmed to its CDR3 DNA, 42 bases read in frame from base 1. V drops 4 bases and J drops 1 base, leaving 13 bases in between. The germline V gene (reference sequence) supplies CDR1 GTSNPN and CDR2 SVGIG. TCRB CDR3 regions were amplified from about 2 ug genomic DNA, or all available DNA if less, using the immunoSEQ assay. The multiplex PCR employed 60 forward primers targeting TCR V beta segments and 13 reverse primers targeting J beta segments. To estimate reads per starting template, synthetic control templates were spiked into each sample at limiting dilution. Sequencing produced 87 bp reads on the Illumina HiSeq System. The authors processed their data as follows. PCR and sequencing errors were removed by a nearest neighbor algorithm that merged closely related sequences. TCR overlap was defined as the percentage of unique tumor TCR beta sequences that were also found in the peripheral blood of the same patient. Here the immuneACCESS table is served through TCRdb, limited to in-frame sequences with V and J called. Missing clones are a known gap in these copies; in checked studies unresolved V genes cover under half, and the rest lacks a known reason. V and J calls plus clone size are reproduced from that table; the DNA served to infer D and trimming. Recorded for this sample are tens of thousands of clones; about 87% of them occurred a single time. 3% to 4% of the sample goes to the ten largest clones.

This sample comprised blood, obtained before dendritic cell vaccination. The clonotype comes from a human donor with glioblastoma. This chain joins TRBV30 to TRBJ1-2; no D gene call is confident. The CDR3 region reads CAWNGRVNNYGYTF. The DNA sequence is given as TGTGCCTGGAATGGGCGGGTAAATAACTATGGCTACACCTTC.